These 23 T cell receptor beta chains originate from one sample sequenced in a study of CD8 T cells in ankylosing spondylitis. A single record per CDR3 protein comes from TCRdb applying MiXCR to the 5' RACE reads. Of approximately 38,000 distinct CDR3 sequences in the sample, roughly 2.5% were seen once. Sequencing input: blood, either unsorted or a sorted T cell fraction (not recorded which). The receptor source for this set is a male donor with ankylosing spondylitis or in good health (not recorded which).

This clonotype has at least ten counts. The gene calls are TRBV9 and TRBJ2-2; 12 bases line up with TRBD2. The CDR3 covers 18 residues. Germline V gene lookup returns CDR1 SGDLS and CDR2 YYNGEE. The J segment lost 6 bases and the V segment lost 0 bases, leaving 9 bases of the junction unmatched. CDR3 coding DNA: TGTGCCAGCAGCGTAGTACCTAGCGGGAGGGCCGATTCCGGGGAGCTGTTTTTT. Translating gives CASSVVPSGRADSGELFF.

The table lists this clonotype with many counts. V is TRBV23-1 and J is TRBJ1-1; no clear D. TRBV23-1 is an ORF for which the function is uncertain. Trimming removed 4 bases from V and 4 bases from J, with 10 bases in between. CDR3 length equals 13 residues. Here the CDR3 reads CASSPWRVTEAFF. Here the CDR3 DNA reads TGCGCCAGCAGTCCTTGGAGAGTCACTGAAGCTTTCTTT.

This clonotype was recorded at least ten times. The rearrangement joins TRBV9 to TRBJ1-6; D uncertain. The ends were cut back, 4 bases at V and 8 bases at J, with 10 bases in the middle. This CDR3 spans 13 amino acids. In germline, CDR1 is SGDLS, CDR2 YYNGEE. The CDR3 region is CASSTVYDSPLHF. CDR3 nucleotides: TGTGCCAGCAGCACGGTCTACGATTCACCCCTCCACTTT. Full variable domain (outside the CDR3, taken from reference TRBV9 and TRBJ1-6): DSGVTQTPKHLITATGQRVTLRCSPRSGDLSVYWYQQSLDQGLQFLIQYYNGEERAKGNILERFSAQQFPDLHSELNLSSLELGDSALYFCASSTVYDSPLHFGNGTRLTVT.

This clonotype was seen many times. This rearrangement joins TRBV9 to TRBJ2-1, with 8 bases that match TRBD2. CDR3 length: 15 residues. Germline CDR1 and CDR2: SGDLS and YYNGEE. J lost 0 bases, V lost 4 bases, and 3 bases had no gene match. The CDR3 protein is CASSPSGGSYNEQFF. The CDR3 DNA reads TGTGCCAGCAGCCCGAGCGGGGGCTCCTACAATGAGCAGTTCTTC. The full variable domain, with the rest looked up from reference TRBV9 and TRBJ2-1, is DSGVTQTPKHLITATGQRVTLRCSPRSGDLSVYWYQQSLDQGLQFLIQYYNGEERAKGNILERFSAQQFPDLHSELNLSSLELGDSALYFCASSPSGGSYNEQFFGPGTRLTVL.

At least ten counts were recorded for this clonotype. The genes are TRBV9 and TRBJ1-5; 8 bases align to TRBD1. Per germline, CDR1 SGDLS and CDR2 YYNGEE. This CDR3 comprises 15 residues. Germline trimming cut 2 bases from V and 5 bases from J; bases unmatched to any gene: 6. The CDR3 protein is CASSVGQGIDQPQHF. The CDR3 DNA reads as TGTGCCAGCAGCGTTGGACAGGGAATAGATCAGCCCCAGCATTTT.

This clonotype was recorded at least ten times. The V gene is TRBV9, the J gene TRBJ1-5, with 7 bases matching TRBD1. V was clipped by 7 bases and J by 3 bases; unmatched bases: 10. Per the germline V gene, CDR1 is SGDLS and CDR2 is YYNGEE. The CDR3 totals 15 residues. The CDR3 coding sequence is TGTGCCAGCGGGCCCGGGACAGCGCACAATCAGCCCCAGCATTTT. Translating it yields CASGPGTAHNQPQHF.

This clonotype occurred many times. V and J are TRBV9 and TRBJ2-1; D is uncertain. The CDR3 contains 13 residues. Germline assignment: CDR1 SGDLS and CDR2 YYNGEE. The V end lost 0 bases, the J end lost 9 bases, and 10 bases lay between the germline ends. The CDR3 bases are TGTGCCAGCAGCGTAGATGTTGTGGGTGAGCAGTTCTTC. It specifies CASSVDVVGEQFF. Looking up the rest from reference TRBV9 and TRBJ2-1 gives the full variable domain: DSGVTQTPKHLITATGQRVTLRCSPRSGDLSVYWYQQSLDQGLQFLIQYYNGEERAKGNILERFSAQQFPDLHSELNLSSLELGDSALYFCASSVDVVGEQFFGPGTRLTVL.

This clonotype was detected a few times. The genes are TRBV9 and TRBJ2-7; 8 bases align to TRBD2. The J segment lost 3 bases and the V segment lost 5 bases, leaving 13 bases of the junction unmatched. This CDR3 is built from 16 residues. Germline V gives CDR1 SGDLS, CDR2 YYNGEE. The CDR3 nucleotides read TGTGCCAGCAGTCGAGCCGGCACTAGCGGCCACTACGAGCAGTACTTC. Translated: CASSRAGTSGHYEQYF.

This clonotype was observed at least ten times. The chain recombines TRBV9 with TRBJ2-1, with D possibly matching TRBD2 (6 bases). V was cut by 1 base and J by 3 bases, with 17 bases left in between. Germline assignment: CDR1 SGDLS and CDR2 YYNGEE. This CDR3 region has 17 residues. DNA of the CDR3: TGTGCCAGCAGCGTATCGTCAGCGGGCTCCGGCTACAATGAGCAGTTCTTC. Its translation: CASSVSSAGSGYNEQFF.

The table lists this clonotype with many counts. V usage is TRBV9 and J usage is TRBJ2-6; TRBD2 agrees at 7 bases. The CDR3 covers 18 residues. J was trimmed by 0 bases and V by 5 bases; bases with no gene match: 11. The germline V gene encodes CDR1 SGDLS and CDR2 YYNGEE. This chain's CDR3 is CASSYSSGGYSGANVLTF. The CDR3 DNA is TGTGCCAGCAGTTACTCATCGGGAGGTTACTCTGGGGCCAACGTCCTGACTTTC.

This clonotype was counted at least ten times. The CDR3 reads CASSVRSDIGTDTQYF. CDR3 DNA sequence: TGTGCCAGCAGTGTAAGATCGGACATCGGCACAGATACGCAGTATTTT. The V and J genes are TRBV9 and TRBJ2-3, with TRBD1 as a possible D gene (5 bases). The CDR3 totals 16 residues. Germline CDR1 reads SGDLS; CDR2 reads YYNGEE. With 5 bases removed from V and 1 base from J, the gap between germline ends came to 17 bases.

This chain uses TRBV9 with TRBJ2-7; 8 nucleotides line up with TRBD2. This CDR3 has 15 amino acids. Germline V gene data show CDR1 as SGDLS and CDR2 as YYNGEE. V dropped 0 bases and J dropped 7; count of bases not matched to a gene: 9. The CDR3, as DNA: TGTGCCAGCAGCGTAGGGAGCGGGAGCTCGGGGGAGCAGTACTTC. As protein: CASSVGSGSSGEQYF. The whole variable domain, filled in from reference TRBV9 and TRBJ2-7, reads DSGVTQTPKHLITATGQRVTLRCSPRSGDLSVYWYQQSLDQGLQFLIQYYNGEERAKGNILERFSAQQFPDLHSELNLSSLELGDSALYFCASSVGSGSSGEQYFGPGTRLTVT.

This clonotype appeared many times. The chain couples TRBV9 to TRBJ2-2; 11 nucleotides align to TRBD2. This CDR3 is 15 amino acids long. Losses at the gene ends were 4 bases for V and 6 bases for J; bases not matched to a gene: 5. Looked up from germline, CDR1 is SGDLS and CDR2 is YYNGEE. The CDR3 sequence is CASSPTSGSPGELFF. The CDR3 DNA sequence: TGTGCCAGCAGCCCTACTAGCGGGAGCCCCGGGGAGCTGTTTTTT.

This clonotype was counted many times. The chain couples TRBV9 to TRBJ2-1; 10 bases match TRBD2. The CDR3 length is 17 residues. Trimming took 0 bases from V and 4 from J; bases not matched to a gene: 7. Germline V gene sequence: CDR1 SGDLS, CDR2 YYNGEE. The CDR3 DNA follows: TGTGCCAGCAGCGTAGGGACAGGGACTAGCGTTTACAATGAGCAGTTCTTC. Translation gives CASSVGTGTSVYNEQFF.

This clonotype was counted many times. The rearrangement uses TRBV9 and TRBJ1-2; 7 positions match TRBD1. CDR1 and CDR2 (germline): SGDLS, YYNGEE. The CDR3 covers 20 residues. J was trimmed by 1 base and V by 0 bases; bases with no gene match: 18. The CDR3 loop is CASSVGYHTTGASFNYGYTF. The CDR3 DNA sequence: TGTGCCAGCAGCGTAGGATATCACACAACAGGGGCCAGCTTTAACTATGGCTACACCTTC.

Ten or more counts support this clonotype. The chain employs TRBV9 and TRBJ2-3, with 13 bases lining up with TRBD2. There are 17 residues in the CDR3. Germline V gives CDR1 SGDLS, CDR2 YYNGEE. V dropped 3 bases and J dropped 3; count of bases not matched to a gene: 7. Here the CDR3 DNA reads TGTGCCAGCAGCGAGAGAGGACTAGCGGGAGTTACAGATACGCAGTATTTT. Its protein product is CASSERGLAGVTDTQYF.

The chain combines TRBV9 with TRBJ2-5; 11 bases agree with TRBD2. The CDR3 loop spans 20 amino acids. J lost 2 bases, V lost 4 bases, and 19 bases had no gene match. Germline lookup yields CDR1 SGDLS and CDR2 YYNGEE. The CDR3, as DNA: TGTGCCAGCAGCTTACGATCCGGGACAGGGTCTAGCGGGAGGCAAGAGACCCAGTACTTC. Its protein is CASSLRSGTGSSGRQETQYF.

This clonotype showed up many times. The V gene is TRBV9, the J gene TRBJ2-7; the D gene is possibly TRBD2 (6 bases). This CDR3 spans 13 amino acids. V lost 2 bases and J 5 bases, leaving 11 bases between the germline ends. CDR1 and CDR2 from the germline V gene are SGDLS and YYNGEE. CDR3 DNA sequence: TGTGCCAGCAGCGTTTCACCGGGGGACGAGCAGTACTTC. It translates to CASSVSPGDEQYF.

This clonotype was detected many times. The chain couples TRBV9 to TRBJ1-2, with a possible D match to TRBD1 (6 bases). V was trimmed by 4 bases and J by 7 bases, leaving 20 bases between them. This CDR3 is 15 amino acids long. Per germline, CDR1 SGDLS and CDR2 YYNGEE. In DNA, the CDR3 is TGTGCCAGCAGCAGCCCGGGAGGGGGATTCGTTGGCTACACCTTC. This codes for CASSSPGGGFVGYTF.

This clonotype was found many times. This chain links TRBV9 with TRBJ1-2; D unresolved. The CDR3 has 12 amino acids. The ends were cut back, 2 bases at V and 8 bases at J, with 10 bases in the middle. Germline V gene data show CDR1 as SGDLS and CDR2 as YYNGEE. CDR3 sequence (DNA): TGTGCCAGCAGCGTTCGAGGAGGGGGCTACACCTTC. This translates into CASSVRGGGYTF.

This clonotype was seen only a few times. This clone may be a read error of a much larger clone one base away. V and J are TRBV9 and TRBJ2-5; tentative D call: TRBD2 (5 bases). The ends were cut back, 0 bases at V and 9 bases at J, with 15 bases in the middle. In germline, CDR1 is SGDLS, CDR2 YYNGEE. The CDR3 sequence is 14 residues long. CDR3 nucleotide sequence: TGTGCCAGCAGCGTAGACTTCGCATGGGAGTCCCAGTACTTC. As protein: CASSVDFAWESQYF.

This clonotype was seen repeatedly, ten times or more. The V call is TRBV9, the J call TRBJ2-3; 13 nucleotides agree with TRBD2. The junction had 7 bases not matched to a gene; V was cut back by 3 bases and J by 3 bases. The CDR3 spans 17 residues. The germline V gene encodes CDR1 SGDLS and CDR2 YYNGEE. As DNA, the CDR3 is TGTGCCAGCAGCGCCACACTAGCGGGAGGGCCGACAGATACGCAGTATTTT. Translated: CASSATLAGGPTDTQYF.

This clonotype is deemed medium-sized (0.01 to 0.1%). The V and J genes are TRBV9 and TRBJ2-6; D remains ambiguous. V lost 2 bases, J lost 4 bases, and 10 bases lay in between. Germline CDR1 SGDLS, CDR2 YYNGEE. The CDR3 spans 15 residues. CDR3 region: CASSVFSLGANVLTF. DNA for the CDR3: TGTGCCAGCAGCGTCTTTTCTCTGGGGGCCAACGTCCTGACTTTC.